This TCR beta chain was recovered during a study of blood T cell repertoires in COVID-19. Across the study: PBMCs, B-cell-depleted T cells, or T cells were the source of the cDNA or gDNA that made up the material.

Original methodology: How many nucleated cells were present was estimated from reference gene primer amplification. Repertoires were generated with immunoSEQ multiplex PCR, while TCRdb's copy carries only in-frame clones and drops some. That table furnishes V, J and clone size, whereas the DNA furnished D and trimming. The sample contains 15,000 to 20,000 clones, more than 85% of which appear only once. The V segment lost 0 bases and the J segment 6 bases; nucleotides outside the gene matches: 6. CDR1 is SGDLS and CDR2 is YYNGEE in the germline V gene. This CDR3 region has 14 residues. The chain links TRBV9 to TRBJ2-7; 7 bases match TRBD1. This sequence was found in a man between 70 and 80 years old with acute or convalescent COVID-19. Input material: peripheral blood. The CDR3 DNA follows: TGTGCCAGCAGCGTAGGACAGGGTAGGGGCGAGCAGTACTTC. Translated: CASSVGQGRGEQYF. Looking up the rest from reference TRBV9 and TRBJ2-7 gives the full variable domain: DSGVTQTPKHLITATGQRVTLRCSPRSGDLSVYWYQQSLDQGLQFLIQYYNGEERAKGNILERFSAQQFPDLHSELNLSSLELGDSALYFCASSVGQGRGEQYFGPGTRLTVT.